The 18 T cell receptor beta chains below all came from one sample that was sequenced in a study of T cells in Graves' hyperthyroidism and ophthalmopathy. Amplification of TCR beta CDR3 regions used RNA as the template. The TCR CDR3 was amplified in a first-round RT-PCR using the HTBI primer set. From the multiplex PCR reads, TCRdb called clonotypes with MiXCR, one entry per CDR3 protein. The sample lists around 500,000 distinct CDR3 sequences; 12% to 15% were seen once. Sample: blood. Every receptor here comes from a woman in her thirties or forties with Graves' hyperthyroidism.

On this clonotype itself: This could be a read error, since a much larger clone is one nucleotide away. The rearrangement links TRBV6-2 or TRBV6-3 to TRBJ2-2, with D possibly TRBD1 on 6 matching bases. The CDR3 loop spans 16 amino acids. Germline V CDR1 and CDR2: MNHEY, SVGEGT. The CDR3 reads CASRRDILPETEELFF. The CDR3 DNA follows: TGTGCCAGCAGGAGGGACATTCTTCCCGAAACCGAGGAGCTGTTTTTT.

The rearrangement links TRBV9 to TRBJ1-4; 7 bases agree with TRBD1. V shed 5 bases and J 0 bases; nucleotides not matched to a gene: 7. The CDR3 sequence is 16 residues long. The germline V gene encodes CDR1 SGDLS and CDR2 YYNGEE. This CDR3 is CASSQDGTATNEKLFF. In DNA form, the CDR3 reads TGTGCCAGCAGTCAAGACGGGACAGCAACTAATGAAAAACTGTTTTTT.

Remarks on this clonotype: This sequence may be a read error, since a much larger clone differs from it by one base. CDR3 sequence (DNA): TGTGCCAGCAGTCTACAGGGATGGGACACCGGGGAGCTGCTTTTT. It codes for CASSLQGWDTGELLF. The rearrangement joins TRBV12-3 or TRBV12-4 to TRBJ2-2; D is perhaps TRBD1 (6 bases). The CDR3 loop spans 15 amino acids.

This clonotype was seen ten or more times. The CDR3 nucleotides read TGTGCCAGCAGCCCGGGGAGCGGGAGACACAATGAGCAGTTCTTC. Its translation is CASSPGSGRHNEQFF. The chain recombines TRBV7-3 with TRBJ2-1; TRBD2 matches at 8 bases. This CDR3 comprises 15 residues. The germline CDR1 and CDR2 sequences are SGHTA and FQGTGA. J lost 5 bases, V lost 5 bases, and 8 bases had no gene match.

The chain joins TRBV20-1 to TRBJ2-5, with 9 bases fitting TRBD2. Germline V gives CDR1 DFQATT, CDR2 SNEGSKA (reference sequence). V lost 6 bases and J lost 3; bases outside the gene matches: 14. The CDR3 consists of 16 residues. This CDR3 reads CSATPSGVFPEETQYF. The CDR3 DNA reads as TGCAGTGCCACCCCTAGCGGGGTGTTTCCGGAAGAGACCCAGTACTTC.

About this clonotype itself: One junction end disagrees with the germline gene, perhaps due to a read error. The chain uses TRBV12-3 or TRBV12-4 and TRBJ2-7, with TRBD1 identical over 7 bases. The CDR3 contains 15 residues. The CDR3 nucleotides are TGTGCCAGCACCCTGACAGGGCTGAAGGATTACGGGCAGTACTTC. It yields the protein CASTLTGLKDYGQYF.

The V gene is TRBV11-2, the J gene TRBJ2-1, with D unclear. The CDR3 has 14 residues. The V end was cut by 6 bases, the J end by 6 bases, with 15 bases between. The germline V gene encodes CDR1 SGHAT and CDR2 FQNNGV. The CDR3 protein is CASRGPGPFNEQFF. CDR3 nucleotides: TGTGCCAGCAGAGGACCGGGCCCATTCAATGAGCAGTTCTTC.

Many counts were recorded for this clonotype. The chain links TRBV28 to TRBJ1-1; no firm D call. Germline V gene data show CDR1 as MDHEN and CDR2 as SYDVKM. V was shortened by 8 bases and J by 1 base, with 5 bases between the two germline ends. This CDR3 is 11 amino acids long. Here the CDR3 reads CASATNTEAFF. In DNA, the CDR3 is TGTGCCAGCGCGACGAACACTGAAGCTTTCTTT.

This clonotype was detected a few times. The genes are TRBV7-9 and TRBJ1-4; D is possibly TRBD1 (6 bases). Germline V CDR1 and CDR2: SEHNR, FQNEAQ (reference sequence). The CDR3 covers 15 residues. Deletions cut 5 bases from V and 3 bases from J, with 13 bases between. The CDR3 reads CASSHPGEANEKLFF. CDR3 bases: TGTGCCAGCAGCCACCCAGGGGAGGCTAATGAAAAACTGTTTTTT.

The rearrangement uses TRBV14 and TRBJ1-4; D might be TRBD1 (5 bases). Germline values: CDR1 SGHDN, CDR2 FVKESK. This CDR3 has 16 amino acids. The V gene lost 3 bases and the J gene lost 0 bases, with 11 bases spanning the gap. CDR3 bases: TGTGCCAGCAGCCACGGGGCGAGGACAACTAATGAAAAACTGTTTTTT. Encoded protein: CASSHGARTTNEKLFF. The full variable domain, its missing parts supplied by reference TRBV14 and TRBJ1-4, is EAGVTQFPSHSVIEKGQTVTLRCDPISGHDNLYWYRRVMGKEIKFLLHFVKESKQDESGMPNNRFLAERTGGTYSTLKVQPAELEDSGVYFCASSHGARTTNEKLFFGSGTQLSVL.

This clonotype was seen at least ten times. The rearrangement links TRBV20-1 to TRBJ2-5; possible D gene TRBD2, 6 bases. This CDR3 is built from 10 residues. V was pared by 6 bases and J by 10 bases, with 12 bases between. Germline V gene sequence: CDR1 DFQATT, CDR2 SNEGSKA (reference sequence). CDR3 in amino acids: CSAPYGGQYF. The CDR3, as DNA: TGCAGTGCCCCGTACGGGGGCCAGTACTTC.

This clonotype has at least ten counts. The chain combines TRBV28 with TRBJ2-3; 11 bases line up with TRBD2. V shed 5 bases, J shed 7 bases, and the junction held 8 bases outside the gene matches. The CDR3 has 15 residues. Germline lookup yields CDR1 MDHEN and CDR2 SYDVKM. The chain's CDR3 is CASSTTSGMRYTQYF. The CDR3 DNA reads TGTGCCAGCAGTACGACTAGCGGGATGAGGTATACGCAGTATTTT.

In this sample, this clonotype turned up many times. The genes are TRBV10-3 and TRBJ1-3; tentative D call: TRBD1 (6 bases). Trimming removed 3 bases from V and 2 bases from J, with 11 bases in between. Germline lookup yields CDR1 ENHRY and CDR2 SYGVKD. CDR3 size: 15 residues. CDR3 region: CAISEDRRPGNTIYF. CDR3 nucleotide sequence: TGTGCCATCAGTGAAGACAGGCGACCTGGAAACACCATATATTTT.

The sample holds many counts of this clonotype. This sequence joins TRBV29-1 and TRBJ2-5, with D perhaps assigned TRBD1 or TRBD2 (6 bases each). CDR3 length: 14 residues. Trimming removed 3 bases from V and 5 bases from J, with 16 bases in between. The germline V gene encodes CDR1 SQVTM and CDR2 ANQGSEA. The CDR3 spells CSVDLGGPGETQYF. The CDR3, as DNA: TGCAGCGTTGACTTAGGGGGGCCGGGGGAGACCCAGTACTTC.

This clonotype was picked up many times. The V gene is TRBV3-1, the J gene TRBJ2-5; 11 nucleotides agree with TRBD2. CDR1 LGHDT and CDR2 YNNKEL come from the germline V gene (reference sequence). Trimming at V came to 4 bases and at J to 3 bases, leaving 4 bases not matched to a gene. This CDR3 comprises 15 residues. CDR3 residues: CASSLTSGSKETQYF. CDR3 DNA: TGTGCCAGCAGCCTAACTAGCGGGAGTAAAGAGACCCAGTACTTC.

This clonotype was found many times. The chain links TRBV30 to TRBJ2-7; D is ambiguous. CDR1 GTSNPN and CDR2 SVGIG come from the germline V gene (reference sequence). The CDR3 runs 12 residues. The V end was cut by 4 bases, the J end by 3 bases, with 10 bases between. The DNA for the CDR3 is TGTGCCTGGAATAGGCAGAACTACGAGCAGTACTTC. Translating it yields CAWNRQNYEQYF.

This clonotype was found many times. This CDR3 is CASRPDRYYEQYF. CDR3 DNA: TGTGCCAGCAGGCCGGACAGATACTACGAGCAGTACTTC. The chain has TRBV12-3 or TRBV12-4 and TRBJ2-7, with D perhaps TRBD1 (6 bases). Trimming left V 6 bases short and J 3 bases short, with 12 bases between. The CDR3 has 13 residues.

In this sample, this clonotype turned up many times. The rearrangement joins TRBV27 to TRBJ2-7; 7 nucleotides match TRBD2. V shed 5 bases and J 6 bases; nucleotides not matched to a gene: 4. In germline, CDR1 is MNHEY, CDR2 SMNVEV (reference sequence). The CDR3 totals 12 residues. This chain's CDR3 is CASSTPGGEQYF. CDR3 bases: TGTGCCAGCAGTACCCCGGGGGGCGAGCAGTACTTC.